The 6 T cell receptor beta chains in this list originate from one sample, sequenced in a study of blood T cell repertoires in COVID-19. TCRdb's table, derived via immunoSEQ multiplex PCR, lists solely in-frame clones and lacks some. This repertoire shows about 73,000 clones, 75% to 80% found once; its top ten account for approximately 2.5%. Sequencing was performed on peripheral blood. These receptors were collected from a man between 65 and 80 years old with COVID-19, enrolled during active disease.

This chain joins TRBV5-5 and TRBJ1-4; D is unclear. Germline V gives CDR1 SGHKS, CDR2 YYEKEE (reference sequence). This CDR3 is 14 amino acids long. Between the trimmed V and J ends, which lost 4 bases and 3 bases, there was a span of 10 bases. CDR3 bases: TGTGCCAGCAGCCTAGGAGTTGCTAATGAAAAACTGTTTTTT. Residues: CASSLGVANEKLFF.

This chain uses TRBV5-1 with TRBJ1-6; 7 bases are shared with TRBD1. V gave up 1 base and J gave up 4 bases; unmatched junction bases: 8. CDR3 length: 17 amino acids. Germline CDR1 and CDR2: SGHRS and YFSETQ. This chain's CDR3 is CASSLSFGDSYNSPLHF. In DNA, the CDR3 is TGCGCCAGCAGCTTGTCCTTCGGGGACAGTTATAATTCACCCCTCCACTTT.

The J gene is TRBJ1-2, the V gene TRBV28; maybe TRBD1 (5 bases). V dropped 4 bases and J dropped 7 bases, with 10 bases sitting between them. The CDR3 covers 12 residues. The germline gives CDR1 MDHEN, CDR2 SYDVKM. The CDR3 nucleotides read TGTGCCAGCAGTTGGACAACGAGTGGCTACACCTTC. Translated: CASSWTTSGYTF.

About this clone itself: This same CDR3 is encoded by further DNA sequences in the sample. The V and J genes are TRBV12-3 or TRBV12-4 and TRBJ2-7; 9 bases agree with TRBD2. After removal of 5 bases from V and 7 bases from J, the junction contained 6 bases not matched to a gene. CDR3 length: 13 amino acids. The CDR3 spells CASSQAGGREQYF. Here the CDR3 DNA reads TGTGCCAGCAGTCAAGCGGGGGGCCGGGAGCAGTACTTC.

A single count supports this clone. V and J are TRBV7-6 and TRBJ2-5; D possibly corresponds to TRBD2 (5 bases). CDR1 is SGHVS, CDR2 FNYEAQ, per germline. V was shortened by 5 bases and J by 4 bases, with 11 bases between the two germline ends. CDR3 size: 13 residues. CDR3 coding DNA: TGTGCCAGCAGCCACGGAGGAGGAGAGACCCAGTACTTC. It is translated as CASSHGGGETQYF.

The chain links TRBV18 to TRBJ2-2; 9 nucleotides match TRBD2. V shed 4 bases, J shed 0 bases, and the junction held 6 bases outside the gene matches. The CDR3 loop spans 17 amino acids. The germline gives CDR1 KGHSH, CDR2 LQKENI. The CDR3, as DNA: TGTGCCAGCTCACTTCGCGGGAGGGCCCCGAACACCGGGGAGCTGTTTTTT. Its protein is CASSLRGRAPNTGELFF.